Shown below are 2 T cell receptor beta chains from a single sample sequenced in a study of human T cells and chemical hapten exposure. TCRdb independently ran MiXCR on the RACE reads; one entry per CDR3 protein. The table includes about 190,000 distinct CDR3 sequences, roughly a quarter detected once. Time point meaning: patch test 3, about 24 weeks after DPC sensitization. Treatment of the sample: therapeutic diphenylcyclopropenone sensitization with weekly scalp DPC. The specimen comprised whole blood, sampled in connection with sensitization to the hapten diphenylcyclopropenone (DPC). These TCRs come from a woman in her forties with alopecia areata. Some clones in this sample may be carry-over from other donors' samples.

The rearrangement links TRBV15 to TRBJ2-7; the D gene could be TRBD1 or TRBD2 (5 bases each). Germline V CDR1 and CDR2: LNHNV, YYDKDF (reference sequence). V dropped 1 base and J dropped 4 bases, with 14 bases sitting between them. The CDR3 is 15 amino acids. This CDR3 is CATSRGGTKAYEQYF. CDR3 sequence (DNA): TGTGCCACCAGCAGAGGGGGGACCAAGGCTTACGAGCAGTACTTC.

This clonotype occurred many times. This chain connects TRBV20-1 to TRBJ2-1; D unclear. This CDR3 is 11 amino acids long. With 7 bases removed from V and 3 bases from J, the gap between germline ends came to 7 bases. Per the germline V gene, CDR1 is DFQATT and CDR2 is SNEGSKA (reference sequence). DNA for the CDR3: TGCAGTGGAAAGAGCTACAATGAGCAGTTCTTC. Translating it yields CSGKSYNEQFF.